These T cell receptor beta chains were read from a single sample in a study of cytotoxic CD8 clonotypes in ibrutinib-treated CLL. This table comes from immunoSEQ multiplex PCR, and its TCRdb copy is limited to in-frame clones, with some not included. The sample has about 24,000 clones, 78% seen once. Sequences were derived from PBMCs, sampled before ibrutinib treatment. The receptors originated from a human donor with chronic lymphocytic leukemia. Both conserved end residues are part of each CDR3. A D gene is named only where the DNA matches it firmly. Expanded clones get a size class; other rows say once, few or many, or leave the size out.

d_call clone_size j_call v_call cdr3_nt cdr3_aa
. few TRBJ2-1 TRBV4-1 TGCGCCAGCAGCCTTGAAGGGCTAGCGCCTTCAAATGAGCAGTTCTTC CASSLEGLAPSNEQFF
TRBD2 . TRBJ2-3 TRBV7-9 TGTGCCAGCAGCTTGGGACTAGCGGGAGCCCCAGATACGCAGTATTTT CASSLGLAGAPDTQYF
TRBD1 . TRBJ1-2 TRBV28 TGTGCCAGCAGTTCCCCCGGGACAGGGACCTATGGCTACACCTTC CASSSPGTGTYGYTF
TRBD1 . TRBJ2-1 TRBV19 TGTGCCAGTAGTATGGACAGGAGGAATGAGCAGTTCTTC CASSMDRRNEQFF
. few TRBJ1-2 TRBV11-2 TGTGCCAGCAGCTTAGAACGGATGACTAACTATGGCTACACCTTC CASSLERMTNYGYTF
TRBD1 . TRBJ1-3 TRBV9 TGTGCCAGCAGCGTAGACGGGTGGGGCAACAGGGGGTCGAACACCATATATTTT CASSVDGWGNRGSNTIYF
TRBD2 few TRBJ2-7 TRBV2 TGTGCCAGCAGAGACAGGGTCCTAGCGGGAGGCCCCGACGAGCAGTACTTC CASRDRVLAGGPDEQYF
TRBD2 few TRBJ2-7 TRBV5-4 TGTGCCAGCAGCATCGGGACTAGCGCCTCCGAGCAGTACTTC CASSIGTSASEQYF
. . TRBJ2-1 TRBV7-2 TGTGCCAGCAGCTTACGCGGAGGGGATGAGCAGTTCTTC CASSLRGGDEQFF
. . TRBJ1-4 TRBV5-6 TGTGCCAGCAGCTTGTCGGGGACAATCAATGAAAAACTGTTTTTT CASSLSGTINEKLFF
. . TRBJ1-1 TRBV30 TGTGCCTGGAGCCCCGTAACGGGGACTGAAGCTTTCTTT CAWSPVTGTEAFF
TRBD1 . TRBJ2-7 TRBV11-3 TGTGCCAGCAGCCAAGGACAGGGCCCCTACGAGCAGTACTTC CASSQGQGPYEQYF
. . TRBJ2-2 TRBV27 TGTGCCAGCAGTTTGGTGGTGAACACCGGGGAGCTGTTTTTT CASSLVVNTGELFF
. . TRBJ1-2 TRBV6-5 TGTGCCAGCAGAGACTTAATAGATTATGGCTACACCTTC CASRDLIDYGYTF
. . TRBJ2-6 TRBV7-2 TGTGCCAGGACGTCGGCCGGGGCCAACGTCCTGACTTTC CARTSAGANVLTF
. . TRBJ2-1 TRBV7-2 TGTGCCAGCAGCTTAGGCGGAGTCGGTAGCTCCTACAATGAGCAGTTCTTC CASSLGGVGSSYNEQFF
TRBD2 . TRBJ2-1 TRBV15 TGTGCCACCAGTCCTGGGGGGGGTCGGGATAAGGGTAATGAGCAGTTCTTC CATSPGGGRDKGNEQFF
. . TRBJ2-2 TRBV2 TGTGCCAGCAGAGTTATGGGTCTAAACACCGGGGAGCTGTTTTTT CASRVMGLNTGELFF
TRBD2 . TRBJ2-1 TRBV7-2 TGTGCCAGCAGCCGGGCGGGAGTCGCGCATGAGCAGTTCTTC CASSRAGVAHEQFF
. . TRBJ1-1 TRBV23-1 TGCGCCGGGAGGACTTCCGGGCCCAAGTGGACTGAAGCTTTCTTT CAGRTSGPKWTEAFF
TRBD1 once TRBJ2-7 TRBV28 TGTGCCAGCAGCCAACAGGGGCTCCTTTCCTACGAGCAGTACTTC CASSQQGLLSYEQYF
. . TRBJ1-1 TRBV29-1 TGCAGCGTTGAAGACGGGACTCGGACGGGGGAAGCTTTCTTT CSVEDGTRTGEAFF
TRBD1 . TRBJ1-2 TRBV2 TGTGCCAGCAGTAGGACAGGTCTTTATGGCTACACCTTC CASSRTGLYGYTF
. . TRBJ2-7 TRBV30 TGTGCCTGGAGTCTCAGGGGATTTGAGCAGTACTTC CAWSLRGFEQYF
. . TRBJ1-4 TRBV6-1 TGTGCCAGCAGTGAAGACAGACCAACTAATGAAAAACTGTTTTTT CASSEDRPTNEKLFF
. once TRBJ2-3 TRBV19 TGTGCCAGTAGTTTCACGACCTCAGATACGCAGTATTTT CASSFTTSDTQYF
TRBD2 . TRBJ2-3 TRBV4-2 TGTGCCAGCAGCCAAGAGGGATCTAGCGGGATCACAGATACGCAGTATTTT CASSQEGSSGITDTQYF
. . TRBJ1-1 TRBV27 TGTGCCAGCAGTTTCGGGGGAATTGAAGCTTTCTTT CASSFGGIEAFF
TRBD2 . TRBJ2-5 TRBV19 TGTGCCAGTAGTTCGGGACTAGCGGGAGGAGAGACCCAGTACTTC CASSSGLAGGETQYF
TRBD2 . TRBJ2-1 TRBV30 TGTGCCTGGAGGGGCTGGGGGGGAATCTCCTACAATGAGCAGTTCTTC CAWRGWGGISYNEQFF
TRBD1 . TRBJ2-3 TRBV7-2 TGTGCCAGCAGCACGGACAGGCGAACCACAGATACGCAGTATTTT CASSTDRRTTDTQYF
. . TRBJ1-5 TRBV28 TGTGCCAGCAGTTTATCTGACATCGGACGGTGGGGCAATCAGCCCCAGCATTTT CASSLSDIGRWGNQPQHF
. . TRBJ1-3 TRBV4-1 TGCGCCAGCAGCCAAGAGGGAAACACCATATATTTT CASSQEGNTIYF
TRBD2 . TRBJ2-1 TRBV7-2 TGTGCCAGCAGCTCAAGGCTTGCTCGGGAGGGGAAGTTCTTC CASSSRLAREGKFF
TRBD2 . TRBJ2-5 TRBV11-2 TGTGCCAGCAGCTTAGATCGACTAGCGGGAGTGGAGACCCAGTACTTC CASSLDRLAGVETQYF
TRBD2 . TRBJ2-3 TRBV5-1 TGCGCCAGCAGCTTGGTTGGTACAGCGGGGATCACAGATACGCAGTATTTT CASSLVGTAGITDTQYF
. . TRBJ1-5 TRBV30 TGTGCCTGGAGTGTTAGGGTCCATCAGCCCCAGCATTTT CAWSVRVHQPQHF
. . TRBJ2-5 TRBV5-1 TGCGCCAGCAGCCCGGGGAAGCTACAAGAGACCCAGTACTTC CASSPGKLQETQYF
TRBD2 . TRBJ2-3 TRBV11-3 TGTGCCAGCAGCTTAGGACTAGCGGACTCCACAGATACGCAGTATTTT CASSLGLADSTDTQYF
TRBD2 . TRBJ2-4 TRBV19 TGTGCCAGTAGTAGAGGGACTAGCGGGAATCCCTACTTC CASSRGTSGNPYF
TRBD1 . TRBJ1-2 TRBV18 TGTGCCAGCTCCCAACAGGGGTCTAGCGATGGCTACACCTTC CASSQQGSSDGYTF
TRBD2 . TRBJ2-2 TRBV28 TGTGCCAGCAGTCGGCTAGCGGGAGCCATCCCCGGGGAGCTGTTTTTT CASSRLAGAIPGELFF
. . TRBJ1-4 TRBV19 TGTGCCAGTAAGCAGTCCGACACTAATGAAAAACTGTTTTTT CASKQSDTNEKLFF